This TCR beta chain was sequenced for a study of blood T cells in healthy people across ages (dated by TCRdb to the mid-2010s). Describing the broader study: In model experiments, template switching captured roughly one uniquely barcoded TCR beta cDNA molecule for every two T cells. Age-related changes in TCR beta repertoire diversity were measured in the study by deep sequencing normalized with unique cDNA molecular identifiers. Four age groups were formed from the donors: young (average approximately 15 years), middle-aged (approximately 42), aged (approximately 60) and long-lived (less than 85). To avoid experimental bias, donors of different ages were distributed randomly across sequencing lanes. For two donors (one aged 18 to 30 and one aged 80 or older), the study analyzed two additional independent replicas of 1 million unique cDNA reads from the same blood draw.

The method was 5' RACE. For sequencing, an Illumina HiSeq 2500 was employed. A second PCR of about 7 to 12 cycles was performed with a sample-barcoded 5' primer and a J-beta primer mix. Each TCR beta cDNA molecule received a unique molecular identifier from a template-switch 5' adaptor carrying 12 random nucleotides. At least 2.5 million CDR3-containing paired-end reads were obtained from each sample. All of the RNA was converted into first-strand cDNA using the Mint cDNA synthesis kit, with a TRBC-specific oligonucleotide serving as the primer. Following uracil-DNA glycosylase treatment, a first 18-cycle PCR with universal primers M1SS and BC2_uni_R was performed on all cDNA. As for how the authors treated the data: For normalization, 1 million high-quality reads were randomly selected from each sample, with every read carrying a distinct molecular identifier. Instead of being binned into consensus sequences, reads that shared molecular identifiers were thrown out. MiTCR, set to a Q25 quality threshold and the strictest error-elimination algorithm, was used for CDR3 identification, clonotype clustering and error correction. A nonparametric unseen species model with Euler transformation was used to estimate a lower bound on total TCR beta diversity. The raw public data were reprocessed by TCRdb itself: fastp quality trimming at Q25, MiXCR clonotype calling, in-frame beta chains only. Entries that share a CDR3 protein sequence are merged under the most common genes and DNA. It is TCRdb's table, rather than the study itself, that gives the V and J calls and clone size. This sample gives 920,000 or so distinct CDR3 sequences in total; over 35% of them show up just once. The ten most abundant clones make up about 19% of the sample.

Remarks on this clonotype: Its antigen is unknown. It has no much larger one-base neighbor in the sample; base qualities were not kept.

Summary of the overall study and its limitations: There was a strong correlation between observed TCR beta diversity and the percentage of naive T cells measured by flow cytometry. The CMV infection status of donors was not known, potentially confounding age-related changes in expanded clonotypes. The long-lived group showed more naive CD4+ T cells, fewer expanded clones and increased TCR diversity than the aged group, suggesting age selection. Observed TCR beta diversity per million T cells fell roughly linearly with age, and a significant reduction was already apparent by age around 40. Estimates of total diversity from one million sequenced T cells were regarded as lower bounds and underestimates. Bulk unsorted PBMC profiling prevented conclusive comparison of naive and antigen-experienced compartments.

Via the germline V gene, CDR1 is SGHRS and CDR2 YFSETQ. Here V drops 3 bases and J drops 2 bases, and the junction holds 7 bases not matched to any gene. Reading from cysteine to phenylalanine, the CDR3 counts 15 amino acids. Of all the DNA, just the CDR3 is kept, 45 bases in frame from base 1. The approximately 40 donors, aged about 6 to 100 years, were systemically healthy Caucasian individuals from Russia. Roughly 9 milliliters of peripheral blood were drawn from each donor into EDTA-treated Vacutainer tubes. Ficoll-Paque density-gradient centrifugation was used to isolate PBMCs, with at least 6.5 million per sample. Trizol reagent was used to extract total RNA from the PBMCs, yielding at least 6 micrograms per sample. The percentages of naive CD45RAhigh/CD27high T cells were determined by flow cytometry on a PBMC aliquot from every donor.

In this chain, TRBV5-1 is recombined with TRBJ2-7, with 8 central nucleotides matching TRBD2. The sample comprised blood. The receptor's source is a woman aged 60-75 years in good health. The CDR3 is CASSSPREDPYEQYF. The DNA sequence follows: TGCGCCAGCAGCTCCCCGCGGGAGGATCCCTACGAGCAGTACTTC.